Listed below are T cell receptor beta chains from one sample, sequenced in a study of response to subunit inactivated influenza vaccine. TCRdb reprocessed the RT-PCR reads via MiXCR and lists one record per CDR3 protein. In the table there are 650,000 or so distinct CDR3 sequences, about 14% of which are singletons. Here the sequenced sample was PBMCs from blood, taken less than 15 days before vaccination. The receptors here all came from a man aged 50 to 59 who received an inactivated influenza vaccine. Both conserved end residues are part of each CDR3. The D gene is left open where the match is weak. A clone size is listed for some rows: how often the clone was seen (once, few, many), or a class if it is expanded.

clone_size d_call j_call v_call cdr3_aa cdr3_nt
few TRBD2 TRBJ2-5 TRBV12-3/TRBV12-4 CASSVAGGGQETQYF TGTGCCAGCAGCGTTGCCGGGGGGGGACAAGAGACCCAGTACTTC
many TRBD2 TRBJ2-1 TRBV27 CASSPGTSGTYNEQFF TGTGCCAGCAGCCCCGGGACTAGCGGGACCTACAATGAGCAGTTCTTC
once . TRBJ2-7 TRBV12-3/TRBV12-4 CASLGVTGEQYF TGTGCCAGTCTCGGGGTAACGGGGGAGCAGTACTTC
many . TRBJ1-1 TRBV28 CASSLVPGEAFF TGTGCCAGCAGTTTAGTCCCAGGTGAAGCTTTCTTT
. . TRBJ2-1 TRBV4-3 CASSQRGLLNEQFF TGCGCCAGCAGCCAGCGGGGCCTTTTAAATGAGCAGTTCTTC
few . TRBJ2-1 TRBV6-2/TRBV6-3 CASRAPLLRDSGNEQFF TGTGCCAGCAGAGCCCCCCTCCTAAGGGACTCCGGCAATGAGCAGTTCTTC
. . TRBJ2-5 TRBV12-3/TRBV12-4 CASSRTTDGQETQYF TGTGCCAGCAGTCGGACTACCGACGGCCAAGAGACCCAGTACTTC
few . TRBJ2-5 TRBV5-1 CASSLGTWETQYF TGCGCCAGCAGCTTGGGGACTTGGGAGACCCAGTACTTC
few . TRBJ2-5 TRBV18 CASSAPWYQETQYF TGTGCCAGCTCAGCCCCGTGGTATCAAGAGACCCAGTACTTC
. TRBD2 TRBJ2-1 TRBV20-1 CSALSMTSGGSSSYNEQFF TGCAGTGCTCTATCTATGACTAGCGGGGGGTCTAGCTCCTACAATGAGCAGTTCTTC
. . TRBJ2-1 TRBV3-1 CASNRRGAGDEQFF TGTGCCAGCAACCGACGAGGGGCGGGCGATGAGCAGTTCTTC
few . TRBJ2-1 TRBV7-9 CASRPTRSNEQFF TGTGCCAGCAGGCCAACTAGGTCCAATGAGCAGTTCTTC
few TRBD1 TRBJ2-2 TRBV5-1 CASSKDRGLDTGELFF TGCGCCAGCAGCAAGGACAGGGGGCTTGACACCGGGGAGCTGTTTTTT
few . TRBJ2-7 TRBV12-3/TRBV12-4 CASSFRDGNSYEQYF TGTGCCAGCAGTTTTAGAGACGGGAATTCCTACGAGCAGTACTTC
. . TRBJ2-3 TRBV20-1 CSATNNPSSVADTQYF TGCAGTGCTACTAATAACCCTAGCTCAGTCGCAGATACGCAGTATTTT
few . TRBJ2-7 TRBV14 CASSPWAAELGEQYF TGTGCCAGCAGCCCCTGGGCGGCAGAGCTTGGGGAGCAGTACTTC
few TRBD2 TRBJ2-5 TRBV20-1 CSARDRLGLAGFF TGCAGTGCTAGAGATCGCTTAGGACTAGCGGGGTTCTTC
many . TRBJ2-7 TRBV4-3 CASSQGTTKQYF TGCGCCAGCAGCCAAGGGACTACCAAGCAGTACTTC
. TRBD1 TRBJ2-2 TRBV3-1 CASSRLGQGATGELFF TGTGCCAGCAGCCGACTCGGACAGGGGGCCACCGGGGAGCTGTTTTTT
. TRBD2 TRBJ2-3 TRBV6-1 CASCSGRIDTQYF TGTGCCAGCTGTAGCGGGAGAATAGATACGCAGTATTTT
. . TRBJ2-1 TRBV10-3 CAISEFSGLSYNEQFF TGTGCCATCAGTGAGTTTAGCGGCTTATCCTACAATGAGCAGTTCTTC
. TRBD2 TRBJ2-7 TRBV18 CASSPTQREGLEQYF TGTGCCAGCTCACCCACCCAACGGGAGGGCCTCGAGCAGTACTTC
. . TRBJ1-5 TRBV19 CASSRSGFNQPQHF TGTGCCAGTAGTCGTTCCGGATTCAATCAGCCCCAGCATTTT
few . TRBJ1-1 TRBV3-1 CASSQEIGWGVAEAFF TGTGCCAGCAGCCAAGAGATCGGGTGGGGGGTTGCTGAAGCTTTCTTT
. TRBD1 TRBJ2-2 TRBV6-5 CASSYTRQGDHTGELFF TGTGCCAGCAGTTATACCAGACAGGGGGACCACACCGGGGAGCTGTTTTTT
few . TRBJ2-5 TRBV6-1 CASSEALRAPQYF TGTGCCAGCAGTGAAGCGCTCAGGGCCCCGCAGTACTTC
. . TRBJ1-1 TRBV30 CAWSVRRGAMNTEAFF TGTGCCTGGAGTGTGAGGAGGGGCGCCATGAACACTGAAGCTTTCTTT
many TRBD1 TRBJ2-7 TRBV7-8 CASSSTGVSYEQYF TGTGCCAGCAGCTCGACAGGGGTCTCCTACGAGCAGTACTTC
few . TRBJ1-4 TRBV11-1 CASSARERAGRGIEKLFF TGTGCCAGCAGCGCCAGGGAGCGGGCAGGGCGAGGGATTGAAAAACTGTTTTTT
. TRBD2 TRBJ2-7 TRBV7-9 CASSWSGSSYEQYF TGTGCCAGCAGCTGGAGCGGGAGTTCCTACGAGCAGTACTTC
. . TRBJ2-3 TRBV5-1 CASSPGNRRVGTDTQYF TGCGCCAGCAGCCCCGGTAATCGACGCGTGGGCACAGATACGCAGTATTTT
. . TRBJ1-1 TRBV20-1 CSARDQGNTEAFF TGCAGTGCTAGAGATCAAGGGAACACTGAAGCTTTCTTT
. . TRBJ2-5 TRBV29-1 CSSKNSHQETQYF TGCAGCTCCAAGAACAGTCATCAAGAGACCCAGTACTTC
few TRBD1 TRBJ1-5 TRBV15 CATSRGTGSNQPQHF TGTGCCACCAGCAGAGGGACAGGGAGCAATCAGCCCCAGCATTTT
. TRBD2 TRBJ2-7 TRBV2 CASSELVLAGGNEQYF TGTGCCAGCAGTGAATTGGTACTAGCGGGAGGGAACGAGCAGTACTTC
few TRBD1 TRBJ2-3 TRBV7-9 CASRRQPTGGHPDTQYF TGTGCCAGCAGACGACAGCCGACAGGGGGCCACCCCGATACGCAGTATTTT
. TRBD1 TRBJ2-7 TRBV29-1 CSVGTGVEQYF TGCAGCGTGGGGACAGGGGTGGAGCAGTACTTC
many . TRBJ2-7 TRBV5-1 CASRGSANEQYF TGCGCCAGCAGAGGTTCGGCTAACGAGCAGTACTTC
. . TRBJ2-7 TRBV5-1 CASSSDNFYEQYF TGCGCCAGCAGCTCCGACAATTTCTACGAGCAGTACTTC
few . TRBJ2-4 TRBV11-2 CASSFDPSFLAKNIQYF TGTGCCAGCAGCTTTGACCCCAGTTTCCTAGCCAAAAACATTCAGTACTTC
few . TRBJ2-7 TRBV29-1 CSVVGGYEQYF TGCAGCGTTGTAGGCGGCTACGAGCAGTACTTC
. TRBD2 TRBJ2-3 TRBV4-3 CASSPYSGAGADTQYF TGCGCCAGCAGCCCCTATAGCGGGGCGGGGGCAGATACGCAGTATTTT
few . TRBJ1-6 TRBV27 CASSLTGPSPLHF TGTGCCAGCAGTTTGACGGGGCCCTCACCCCTCCACTTT
few TRBD1 TRBJ1-2 TRBV27 CASSPSGDSRYGYTF TGTGCCAGCAGTCCCTCCGGGGACAGCCGCTATGGCTACACCTTC
once TRBD1 TRBJ2-5 TRBV29-1 CSVRGTVQETQYF TGCAGCGTCCGAGGGACAGTACAAGAGACCCAGTACTTC
. . TRBJ2-3 TRBV9 CASSVARGETDTQYF TGTGCCAGCAGCGTAGCTAGGGGGGAGACAGATACGCAGTATTTT